A single sample is the source of the 3 T cell receptor beta chains below, sequenced in a study of T cells after yellow fever vaccination. TCRdb processed the 5' RACE reads anew with MiXCR; each CDR3 protein has one entry. The sample records 350,000 to 450,000 distinct CDR3 sequences, roughly a sixth being singletons. Sequencing used PBMCs, obtained before the yellow fever booster vaccination. The source is a man younger than 30 who received the YFV17D yellow fever vaccine.

This clonotype was counted a few times. The CDR3 loop reads CASSPGQFSGNTIYF. CDR3 nucleotide sequence: TGTGCCAGCTCACCGGGACAGTTCTCTGGAAACACCATATATTTT. The J gene is TRBJ1-3, the V gene TRBV18; 7 nucleotides align to TRBD1. V shed 3 bases and J 0 bases; nucleotides not matched to a gene: 2. This CDR3 spans 15 amino acids. Germline V gives CDR1 KGHSH, CDR2 LQKENI.

The V call is TRBV7-2, the J call TRBJ2-1; the match to TRBD2 covers 9 bases. The CDR3 has 15 residues. V lost 5 bases to trimming and J lost 1 base; unmatched junction nucleotides: 3. CDR1 is SGHTA and CDR2 is FQGNSA in the germline V gene. The CDR3 sequence is CASSQSGGSYNEQFF. The CDR3 nucleotides read TGTGCCAGCAGCCAGAGCGGGGGGTCCTACAATGAGCAGTTCTTC.

The chain employs TRBV5-1 and TRBJ2-1; TRBD2 is a possible D gene (7 bases). Between the trimmed V and J ends, which lost 2 bases and 10 bases, there was a span of 19 bases. CDR1 is SGHRS, CDR2 YFSETQ, per germline. The CDR3 runs 15 residues. CDR3 loop: CASSLLSRGGNEQFF. CDR3 DNA sequence: TGCGCCAGCAGCTTATTAAGTAGGGGGGGAAACGAGCAGTTCTTC. The whole variable domain, remainder taken from reference TRBV5-1 and TRBJ2-1, is KAGVTQTPRYLIKTRGQQVTLSCSPISGHRSVSWYQQTPGQGLQFLFEYFSETQRNKGNFPGRFSGRQFSNSRSEMNVSTLELGDSALYLCASSLLSRGGNEQFFGPGTRLTVL.